This paragraph reports one T cell receptor beta chain. Its cognate antigen is unknown. The data were obtained in a study of T-cell memory formation after mild COVID-19. Study-level points and caveats: The study found balanced CD4/CD8 in clones contracting day 15 to 85 and a CD4+ lean in later expanders. Some responding clones appeared in pre-infection memory, suggesting cross-reactive memory joined. Shrinking CD4+ clones were chiefly CM and EM; CD8+ ones were chiefly EMRA.

This CDR3 is 12 amino acids long. Germline V lookup: CDR1 DFQATT, CDR2 SNEGSKA (reference sequence). UMIs and sample barcodes were carried by the TCR alpha and TCR beta cDNA libraries that 5'RACE produced using constant-segment primers. TCRdb re-called the 5' RACE reads with MiXCR, one entry per CDR3 protein. The table records 200,000 to 250,000 distinct CDR3 sequences, 9.5% of them present only once. The chain employs TRBV20-1 and TRBJ2-7; 8 bases match TRBD1. What was sequenced was PBMCs or a T cell subset sorted from them (not recorded which). The sequence came from a man between 18 and 35 years old who had mild COVID-19 (a few samples of this study predate the infection). Cell type and time point are not known. The CDR3 reads CTPDRVSHEQYF. The CDR3 coding sequence is TGCACCCCGGACAGGGTTAGCCACGAGCAGTACTTC.